This T cell receptor (beta chain) was recorded in a study of Graves' ophthalmopathy and Graves' hyperthyroidism. Germline-derived CDR1 and CDR2 are SEHNR and FQNEAQ (reference sequence). The CDR3 runs to 13 residues. RNA transcripts were the source from which TCR beta CDR3 regions were amplified. Amplification began with first-round RT-PCR using HTBI primers, then second-round multiplex PCR was performed. TCRdb called the multiplex PCR reads again in MiXCR, with one record for every CDR3 protein. Of more than 1,000,000 distinct CDR3 sequences in the sample, around a third were seen once. As regards this clonotype: A junction boundary mismatches the germline segment, possibly from a read error.

The study recruited hyperthyroidism patients aged 18 to 65 who were newly diagnosed, under 2 months' duration. The source of this sequence is an adult man with Graves' hyperthyroidism. What was sequenced was peripheral blood or thyroid tissue (not recorded which). This chain joins TRBV7-9 and TRBJ1-1; 9 bases are shared with TRBD1. CDR3 sequence reads: CASSVDRGTKAFF. The CDR3 region has the DNA TGTGCCAGCAGTGTGGACAGGGGCACTAAAGCTTTCTTT.